This is a list of T cell receptor beta chains from one sample in a study of a mutant IDH1 vaccine in newly diagnosed glioma. Assay used: immunoSEQ multiplex PCR; TCRdb lists only in-frame clones, some missing. The data show about 32,000 clones, roughly 77% seen once. Their antigens remain unidentified. Sequencing was performed on PBMCs, taken from a glioma patient whose treatment included an IDH1 peptide vaccine. The source is a man aged 35 to 55 with glioma. Some clones in this sample may be carry-over from other donors' samples. Each CDR3 is given with its conserved first and last residue. Fields, in order: V gene, D gene, clone size, J gene, CDR3 protein, CDR3 DNA. The D gene is left open where the match is weak. The listing skips clone size in some rows; elsewhere it reads once, few, many or a size class.

V: TRBV7-8
D: TRBD1
size: .
J: TRBJ1-4
CDR3: CASSFYGTGAGEKLFF
DNA: TGTGCCAGCAGCTTCTATGGGACAGGCGCAGGGGAAAAACTGTTTTTT

V: TRBV5-1
D: TRBD1
size: .
J: TRBJ1-3
CDR3: CASSQGVSGNTIYF
DNA: TGCGCCAGCAGCCAGGGGGTCTCTGGAAACACCATATATTTT

V: TRBV19
D: .
size: few
J: TRBJ2-2
CDR3: CASSPVGRGPNTGELFF
DNA: TGTGCCAGTAGCCCCGTCGGACGGGGGCCGAACACCGGGGAGCTGTTTTTT

V: TRBV6-1
D: TRBD1
size: .
J: TRBJ1-5
CDR3: CASRGTGGRQPQHF
DNA: TGTGCCAGCAGGGGGACAGGGGGTAGGCAGCCCCAGCATTTT

V: TRBV10-1
D: .
size: .
J: TRBJ1-1
CDR3: CASSPIGADTEAFF
DNA: TGCGCCAGCAGTCCCATCGGGGCAGACACTGAAGCTTTCTTT

V: TRBV9
D: TRBD1
size: .
J: TRBJ1-2
CDR3: CASSGGQGPRRGYTF
DNA: TGTGCCAGCAGCGGAGGACAGGGTCCACGCAGGGGCTACACCTTC

V: TRBV5-1
D: TRBD2
size: .
J: TRBJ2-5
CDR3: CASSPIAGGPGGTQYF
DNA: TGCGCCAGCAGCCCGATAGCGGGGGGCCCGGGGGGGACCCAGTACTTC

V: TRBV5-4
D: TRBD1
size: .
J: TRBJ1-1
CDR3: CASSLSPGTGLNTEAFF
DNA: TGTGCCAGCAGCTTGTCGCCCGGGACAGGTTTGAACACTGAAGCTTTCTTT

V: TRBV6-5
D: .
size: .
J: TRBJ1-2
CDR3: CASSYSRSDYGYTF
DNA: TGTGCCAGCAGTTACTCGAGGTCTGACTATGGCTACACCTTC

V: TRBV5-4
D: TRBD2
size: medium-sized
J: TRBJ2-1
CDR3: CASSSSGGAFDEQFF
DNA: TGTGCCAGCAGTTCTAGCGGGGGGGCTTTTGATGAGCAGTTCTTC

V: TRBV19
D: .
size: .
J: TRBJ1-5
CDR3: CASSRSPGNNQPQHF
DNA: TGTGCCAGTAGTAGGTCCCCTGGTAACAATCAGCCCCAGCATTTT

V: TRBV4-3
D: .
size: few
J: TRBJ2-5
CDR3: CASSQDSSRETQYF
DNA: TGCGCCAGCAGCCAAGATAGTAGCAGAGAGACCCAGTACTTC

V: TRBV29-1
D: TRBD1
size: few
J: TRBJ1-3
CDR3: CSAGTGGSSGNTIYF
DNA: TGCAGCGCTGGGACAGGGGGCAGCTCTGGAAACACCATATATTTT

V: TRBV7-2
D: TRBD1
size: .
J: TRBJ1-5
CDR3: CASSLEGAGNQPQHF
DNA: TGTGCCAGCAGCTTAGAGGGGGCAGGAAATCAGCCCCAGCATTTT

V: TRBV19
D: TRBD1
size: .
J: TRBJ1-1
CDR3: CASSIGTGNTEAFF
DNA: TGTGCCAGTAGTATTGGGACAGGGAACACTGAAGCTTTCTTT

V: TRBV29-1
D: .
size: few
J: TRBJ2-2
CDR3: CSGAGSTGELFF
DNA: TGCAGCGGGGCAGGGAGCACCGGGGAGCTGTTTTTT

V: TRBV7-9
D: .
size: .
J: TRBJ1-2
CDR3: CASSLAQGGGNYGYTF
DNA: TGTGCCAGCAGCTTAGCGCAGGGCGGTGGTAACTATGGCTACACCTTC

V: TRBV2
D: .
size: .
J: TRBJ1-2
CDR3: CASSPLSGNYGYTF
DNA: TGTGCCAGCAGTCCCCTTTCAGGGAACTATGGCTACACCTTC

V: TRBV28
D: .
size: few
J: TRBJ1-6
CDR3: CASSFSTRGASPLHF
DNA: TGTGCCAGCAGTTTTTCTACAAGAGGGGCTTCACCCCTCCACTTT

V: TRBV6-6
D: TRBD1
size: .
J: TRBJ1-6
CDR3: CASIGTGGNSPLHF
DNA: TGTGCCAGTATCGGGACAGGGGGTAATTCACCCCTCCACTTT

V: TRBV2
D: .
size: .
J: TRBJ2-5
CDR3: CASKWQNVVETQYF
DNA: TGTGCCAGCAAATGGCAGAATGTGGTGGAGACCCAGTACTTC

V: TRBV30
D: .
size: once
J: TRBJ1-2
CDR3: CAWSVRGRDGYTF
DNA: TGTGCCTGGAGTGTACGGGGGAGAGATGGCTACACCTTC

V: TRBV30
D: .
size: .
J: TRBJ2-3
CDR3: CAWSVRARTQYF
DNA: TGTGCCTGGAGTGTTCGGGCGAGGACGCAGTATTTT

V: TRBV5-1
D: .
size: once
J: TRBJ1-3
CDR3: CASSLEGPGNTIYF
DNA: TGCGCCAGCAGCTTGGAGGGGCCCGGAAACACCATATATTTT

V: TRBV7-2
D: .
size: .
J: TRBJ1-1
CDR3: CASSLQWSGEAFF
DNA: TGTGCCAGCAGCTTACAGTGGTCTGGTGAAGCTTTCTTT

V: TRBV9
D: TRBD2
size: .
J: TRBJ2-3
CDR3: CASSQTPPAPGLAFPPSTDTQYF
DNA: TGTGCCAGCAGCCAGACCCCACCGGCCCCGGGACTAGCGTTTCCCCCTAGCACAGATACGCAGTATTTT

V: TRBV30
D: .
size: .
J: TRBJ2-6
CDR3: CAWSAEKRGANVLTF
DNA: TGTGCCTGGAGTGCCGAGAAGCGGGGGGCCAACGTCCTGACTTTC

V: TRBV30
D: .
size: .
J: TRBJ2-7
CDR3: CAWSIAGLHAYEQYF
DNA: TGTGCCTGGAGTATAGCAGGGCTTCACGCCTACGAGCAGTACTTC

V: TRBV9
D: .
size: once
J: TRBJ2-7
CDR3: CASSVAGTPYEQYF
DNA: TGTGCCAGCAGCGTAGCTGGGACACCGTACGAGCAGTACTTC

V: TRBV9
D: .
size: once
J: TRBJ2-7
CDR3: CASSVSYATLAEQYF
DNA: TGTGCCAGCAGCGTAAGTTATGCTACCCTAGCCGAGCAGTACTTC

V: TRBV7-2
D: .
size: few
J: TRBJ1-5
CDR3: CASSFRGGQPQHF
DNA: TGTGCCAGCAGCTTCCGGGGAGGTCAGCCCCAGCATTTT

V: TRBV4-1
D: .
size: .
J: TRBJ1-1
CDR3: CASSQKNSPGTDTEAFF
DNA: TGCGCCAGCAGCCAAAAGAATAGTCCAGGGACGGACACTGAAGCTTTCTTT

V: TRBV21-1
D: .
size: .
J: TRBJ2-7
CDR3: CASSRRRGRVGYF
DNA: TGTGCCAGCAGCAGGCGCAGGGGGCGAGTCGGGTACTTC

V: TRBV14
D: .
size: .
J: TRBJ2-4
CDR3: CASSPWLRTDIQYF
DNA: TGTGCCAGCAGCCCTTGGCTTCGGACGGACATTCAGTACTTC

V: TRBV19
D: .
size: .
J: TRBJ1-1
CDR3: CASSLRDYTEAFF
DNA: TGTGCCAGTAGTCTCCGGGACTACACTGAAGCTTTCTTT

V: TRBV10-3
D: TRBD1
size: .
J: TRBJ1-3
CDR3: CATLRDRGGNTIYF
DNA: TGTGCCACGCTCCGGGACAGGGGTGGAAACACCATATATTTT

V: TRBV6-5
D: .
size: .
J: TRBJ1-1
CDR3: CASSWSEKNTEAFF
DNA: TGTGCCAGCAGTTGGTCGGAAAAGAACACTGAAGCTTTCTTT

V: TRBV6-1
D: .
size: once
J: TRBJ1-6
CDR3: CASSPPAGSPLHF
DNA: TGTGCCAGCAGCCCACCGGCGGGTTCACCCCTCCACTTT

V: TRBV4-3
D: .
size: once
J: TRBJ1-5
CDR3: CASSQEAVRGSPQHF
DNA: TGCGCCAGCAGCCAAGAGGCGGTACGGGGGTCGCCCCAGCATTTT

V: TRBV7-2
D: .
size: .
J: TRBJ2-5
CDR3: CASSLDGKAQETQYF
DNA: TGTGCCAGCAGCTTAGACGGGAAGGCTCAAGAGACCCAGTACTTC

V: TRBV5-6
D: TRBD2
size: .
J: TRBJ2-1
CDR3: CASSAGLAPYNEQFF
DNA: TGTGCCAGCAGCGCGGGACTAGCGCCTTACAATGAGCAGTTCTTC

V: TRBV9
D: .
size: few
J: TRBJ1-2
CDR3: CASSGAPVEGRRYGYTF
DNA: TGTGCCAGCAGCGGGGCCCCCGTGGAGGGGAGGAGGTATGGCTACACCTTC